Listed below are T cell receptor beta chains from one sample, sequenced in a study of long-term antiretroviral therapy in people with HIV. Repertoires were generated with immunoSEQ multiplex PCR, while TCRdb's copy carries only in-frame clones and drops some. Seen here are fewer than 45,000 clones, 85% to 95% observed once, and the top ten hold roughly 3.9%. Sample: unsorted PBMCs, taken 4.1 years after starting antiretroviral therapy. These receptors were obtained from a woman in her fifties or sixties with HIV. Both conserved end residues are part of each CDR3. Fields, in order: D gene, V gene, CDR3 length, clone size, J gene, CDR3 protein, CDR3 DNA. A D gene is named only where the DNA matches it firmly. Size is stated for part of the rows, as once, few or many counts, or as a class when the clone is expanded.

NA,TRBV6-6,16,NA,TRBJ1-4,CASSYSLTPANEKLFF,TGTGCCAGCAGTTACTCTTTGACCCCGGCCAACGAAAAACTGTTTTTT
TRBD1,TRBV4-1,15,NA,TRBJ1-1,CASSQTGQGRTEAFF,TGCGCCAGCAGCCAGACCGGACAGGGAAGGACTGAAGCTTTCTTT
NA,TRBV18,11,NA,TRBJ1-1,CASSPDRRAFF,TGTGCCAGCTCACCAGACAGGCGGGCTTTCTTT
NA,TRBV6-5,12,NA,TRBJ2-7,CASRPPTGEQYF,TGTGCCAGCAGACCCCCTACGGGCGAGCAGTACTTC
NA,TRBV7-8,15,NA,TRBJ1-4,CASSGEEGVWEKLFF,TGTGCCAGCAGCGGGGAGGAGGGGGTTTGGGAAAAACTGTTTTTT
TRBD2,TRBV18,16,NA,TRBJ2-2,CASSPRSGGNTGELFF,TGTGCCAGCTCACCACGTAGCGGGGGAAACACCGGGGAGCTGTTTTTT
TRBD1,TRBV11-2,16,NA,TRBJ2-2,CASSLAQGLYTGELFF,TGTGCCAGCAGCTTAGCACAGGGGCTTTACACCGGGGAGCTGTTTTTT
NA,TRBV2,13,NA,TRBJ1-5,CASTARGNQPQHF,TGTGCCAGCACCGCTAGGGGCAATCAGCCCCAGCATTTT
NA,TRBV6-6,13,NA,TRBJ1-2,CASSPQGWGGYTF,TGTGCCAGCAGCCCTCAGGGTTGGGGCGGCTACACCTTC
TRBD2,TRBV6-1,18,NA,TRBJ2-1,CASSGPGTSGDPYNEQFF,TGTGCCAGCAGTGGACCCGGGACTAGCGGGGACCCCTACAATGAGCAGTTCTTC
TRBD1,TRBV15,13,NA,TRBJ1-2,CATSARTGTGYTF,TGTGCCACCAGCGCACGGACAGGGACCGGCTACACCTTC
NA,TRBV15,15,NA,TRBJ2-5,CATRGGEGYRETQYF,TGTGCCACCAGAGGGGGGGAGGGCTATAGAGAGACCCAGTACTTC
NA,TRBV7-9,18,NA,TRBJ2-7,CASSPPVGAHPSSYEQYF,TGTGCCAGCAGCCCACCTGTCGGGGCTCACCCCAGCTCCTACGAGCAGTACTTC
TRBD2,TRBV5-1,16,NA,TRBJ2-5,CASSEAPAGGRETQYF,TGCGCCAGCAGCGAGGCACCAGCGGGGGGGCGGGAGACCCAGTACTTC
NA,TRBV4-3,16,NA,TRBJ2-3,CASSPGSRDPTDTQYF,TGCGCCAGCAGCCCCGGTTCTAGGGACCCCACAGATACGCAGTATTTT
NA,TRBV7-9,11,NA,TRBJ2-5,CASSPRETQYF,TGTGCCAGCAGCCCTAGGGAGACCCAGTACTTC
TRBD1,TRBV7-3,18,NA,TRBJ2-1,CASSLIGGTGGAYNEQFF,TGTGCCAGCAGCTTAATAGGCGGGACAGGAGGGGCGTACAATGAGCAGTTCTTC
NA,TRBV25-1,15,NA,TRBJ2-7,CASSDWGDSSYEQYF,TGTGCCAGCAGTGATTGGGGAGACAGTTCCTACGAGCAGTACTTC
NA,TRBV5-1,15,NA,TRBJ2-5,CASSFVLGSAETQYF,TGCGCCAGCAGCTTCGTATTGGGCAGCGCAGAGACCCAGTACTTC
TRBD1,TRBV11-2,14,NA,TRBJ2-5,CASSTDRVAETQYF,TGTGCCAGCAGCACGGACAGGGTAGCGGAGACCCAGTACTTC
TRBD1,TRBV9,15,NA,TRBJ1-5,CASTLSGQGHQPQHF,TGTGCCAGCACACTGTCGGGACAGGGACATCAGCCCCAGCATTTT
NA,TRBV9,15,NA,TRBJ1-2,CASSRQMGGNYGYTF,TGTGCCAGCAGCAGGCAGATGGGAGGTAACTATGGCTACACCTTC
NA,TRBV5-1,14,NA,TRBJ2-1,CASSPQGIYNEQFF,TGCGCCAGCAGTCCGCAGGGCATCTACAATGAGCAGTTCTTC
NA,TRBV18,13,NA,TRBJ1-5,CASSPSPNQPQHF,TGTGCCAGCTCACCAAGCCCCAATCAGCCCCAGCATTTT
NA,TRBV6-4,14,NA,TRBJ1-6,CASSDEGGNSPLHF,TGTGCCAGCAGTGACGAGGGAGGCAATTCACCCCTCCACTTT
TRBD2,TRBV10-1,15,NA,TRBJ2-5,CASSRIAGPQETQYF,TGCGCCAGCAGTCGAATAGCGGGCCCCCAAGAGACCCAGTACTTC
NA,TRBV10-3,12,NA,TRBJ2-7,CASGQSSYEQYF,TGTGCCTCTGGACAGAGCTCCTACGAGCAGTACTTC
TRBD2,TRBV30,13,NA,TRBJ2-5,CAWRLAGQETQYF,TGTGCCTGGAGACTAGCGGGGCAAGAGACCCAGTACTTC
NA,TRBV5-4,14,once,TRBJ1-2,CASSLVGVTYGYTF,TGTGCCAGCAGCCTGGTTGGGGTGACTTATGGCTACACCTTC
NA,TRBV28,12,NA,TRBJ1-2,CASSSPTGGYTF,TGTGCCAGCAGTTCGCCAACAGGTGGCTACACCTTC
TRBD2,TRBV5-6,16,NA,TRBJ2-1,CASSLGGSGGAGEQFF,TGTGCCAGCAGCTTGGGCGGGAGCGGGGGGGCTGGTGAGCAGTTCTTC
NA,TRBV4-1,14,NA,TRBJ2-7,CASSQMTGSYEQYF,TGCGCCAGCAGCCAGATGACAGGATCATACGAGCAGTACTTC
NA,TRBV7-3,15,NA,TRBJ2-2,CASSSNFNSGGELFF,TGTGCCAGCAGCTCTAACTTCAATTCAGGGGGGGAGCTGTTTTTT
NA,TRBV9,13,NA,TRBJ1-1,CASSAGARTEAFF,TGTGCCAGCAGCGCCGGGGCGCGCACTGAAGCTTTCTTT
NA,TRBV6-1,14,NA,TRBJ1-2,CASRARGANYGYTF,TGTGCCAGCAGGGCGCGGGGGGCCAACTATGGCTACACCTTC
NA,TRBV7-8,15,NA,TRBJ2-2,CASSLGAKNTGELFF,TGTGCCAGCAGCTTAGGGGCTAAAAACACCGGGGAGCTGTTTTTT
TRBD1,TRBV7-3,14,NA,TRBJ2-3,CASSLRAGGDTQYF,TGTGCCAGCAGCTTACGGGCAGGGGGAGATACGCAGTATTTT